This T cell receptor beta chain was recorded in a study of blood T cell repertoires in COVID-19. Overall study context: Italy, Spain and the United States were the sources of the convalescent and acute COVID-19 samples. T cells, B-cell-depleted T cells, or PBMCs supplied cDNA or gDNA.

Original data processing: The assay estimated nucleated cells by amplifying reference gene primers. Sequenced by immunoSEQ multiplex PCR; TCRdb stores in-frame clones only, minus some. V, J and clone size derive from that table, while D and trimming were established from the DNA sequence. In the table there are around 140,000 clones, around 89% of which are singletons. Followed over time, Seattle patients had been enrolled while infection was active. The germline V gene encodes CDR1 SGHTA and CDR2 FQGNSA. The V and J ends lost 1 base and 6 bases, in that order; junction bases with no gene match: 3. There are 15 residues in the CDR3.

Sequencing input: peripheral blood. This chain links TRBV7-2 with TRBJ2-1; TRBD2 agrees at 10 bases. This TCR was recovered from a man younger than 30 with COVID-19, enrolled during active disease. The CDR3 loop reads CASSLGRTSGNEQFF. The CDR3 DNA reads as TGTGCCAGCAGCTTAGGCCGGACTAGCGGCAATGAGCAGTTCTTC.